The TCR beta chain described here comes from a study of T-cell reconstitution after alpha-beta-depleted transplantation in children. Preparing the TCRbeta library involved the use of unique molecular identifiers. TCRdb reprocessed the PCR reads with MiXCR, giving one entry per CDR3 protein. Among 190,000 or so distinct CDR3 sequences listed, approximately 7% were seen once. V was trimmed by 4 bases and J by 2 bases, leaving 8 bases between them. Germline CDR1 and CDR2: SGHRS and YFSETQ. The CDR3 consists of 13 residues. This clonotype was found many times. This clonotype originated in a human donor who donated a stem cell graft to a child with Wiskott-Aldrich syndrome. Sequencing was performed on PBMCs from the stem cell graft donor, taken from the stem cell graft. This chain connects TRBV5-1 to TRBJ2-3, with a weak D call TRBD2 (5 bases). Here the CDR3 reads CASSAGITDTQYF. Written as DNA, the CDR3 is TGCGCCAGCAGCGCGGGTATCACAGATACGCAGTATTTT. The whole variable domain, filled in from reference TRBV5-1 and TRBJ2-3, reads KAGVTQTPRYLIKTRGQQVTLSCSPISGHRSVSWYQQTPGQGLQFLFEYFSETQRNKGNFPGRFSGRQFSNSRSEMNVSTLELGDSALYLCASSAGITDTQYFGPGTRLTVL.